The sequence of this T cell receptor beta chain was determined in a study of T cells in Graves' hyperthyroidism and ophthalmopathy. Regarding the study as a whole: Also found in blood were most expanded thyroid clonotypes above 0.001. With a median lead of 6.5 months before onset, the model predicted ophthalmopathy.

The cohort's ophthalmopathy patients, a group with duration under 3 months, had a Clinical Activity Score of at least 3 and a NOSPECS grade of at least 4. Lactation, pregnancy, other autoimmune disease or uncontrolled infection led to exclusion of patients. The CDR3 contains 17 residues. The V gene's germline CDR1 is ENHRY and CDR2 SYGVKD. TCR beta CDR3 sequences were amplified from RNA transcripts. First-round RT-PCR targeting the TCR CDR3 was performed with the HTBI primer set. TCRdb recomputed calls from the multiplex PCR reads with MiXCR, one row per CDR3 protein. The sample yields 500,000 to 800,000 distinct CDR3 sequences, around 15% seen once. The count of this clonotype is one. Its cognate antigen is unknown. One end of the junction fails to match germline, which may point to a read error.

This clonotype was obtained from a woman aged 50 to 65 with Graves' ophthalmopathy. V is TRBV10-3 and J is TRBJ2-1; 9 positions match TRBD2. The sample taken for sequencing was blood. The CDR3 DNA reads TGTGCCATCAGAGAGGAGAGCGGGAGGCCCTCCTACAATAAGCAGTTCTTC. Its protein product is CAIREESGRPSYNKQFF.